This T cell receptor beta chain was sequenced for a study of a mutant IDH1 vaccine in newly diagnosed glioma. Study at large: Patients' prior therapy spanned radiotherapy, temozolomide, or both; most underwent both.

Study-wide results and limits: Evidence of vaccine-induced immune responses was documented in roughly 93% of patients. Top-clonotype changes in peripheral T cells seemed unrelated to pseudoprogression.

Indicated time point: baseline, week 1 (first vaccination visit). Indicated treatment: pre-vaccination baseline after standard-of-care therapy. About this clone itself: Its antigen is currently unknown.

Method: immunoSEQ multiplex PCR; TCRdb's copy keeps in-frame clones and lacks some. Among about 38,000 clones, about nine tenths were seen once, and the ten largest hold under 20%. V lost 0 bases and J 5 bases, leaving 11 bases between the germline ends. Germline CDR1 reads LGHNA; CDR2 reads YNFKEQ. The CDR3 consists of 15 residues. The chain joins TRBV4-2 to TRBJ2-1, with D uncertain. The material was PBMCs, obtained from a glioma patient treated with radiotherapy, temozolomide or both. This receptor was taken from a man aged 18 to 30 with glioma. The CDR3 sequence: CASSQDASVNNEQFF. In nucleotides, the CDR3 is TGTGCCAGCAGCCAAGATGCATCGGTGAACAATGAGCAGTTCTTC.